One sample yielded the 20 T cell receptor beta chains listed below, sequenced in a study of blood T cell repertoires in COVID-19. The protocol was immunoSEQ multiplex PCR, while the TCRdb copy is restricted to in-frame clones and leaves out a portion. Of 85,000 to 95,000 clones in the sample, 85% to 90% were seen once. Sequenced: peripheral blood. The receptors shown here come from a woman older than 75 with active COVID-19.

The chain carries TRBV5-4 and TRBJ1-5; D perhaps matches TRBD1 (5 bases). CDR1 SGHNT and CDR2 YYREEE come from the germline V gene (reference sequence). The germline V and J ends were trimmed by 4 bases and 9 bases, with 14 bases remaining between them. This CDR3 contains 13 residues. CDR3 nucleotide sequence: TGTGCCAGCAGCCACGACAGTGGAAGGCCCCAGCATTTT. Translating gives CASSHDSGRPQHF.

The chain employs TRBV3-1 (or the pseudogene TRBV3-2) and TRBJ2-5, with D possibly matching TRBD2 (5 bases). The CDR3 is 12 amino acids. Per germline, CDR1 LGHDT and CDR2 YNNKEL (reference sequence). With 7 bases removed from V and 2 bases from J, the gap between germline ends came to 8 bases. CDR3 in amino acids: CASTPGQETQYF. Written as DNA, the CDR3 is TGTGCCAGCACCCCGGGACAAGAGACCCAGTACTTC.

The V call is TRBV19, the J call TRBJ1-5, with 7 bases fitting TRBD1. The CDR3 is 17 amino acids. V was pared by 3 bases and J by 4 bases, with 12 bases of the junction left unmatched. Germline CDR1 reads LNHDA; CDR2 reads SQIVND (reference sequence). CDR3: CASSILGQVTGNQPQHF. The CDR3, as DNA: TGTGCCAGTAGTATTTTAGGACAGGTGACGGGTAATCAGCCCCAGCATTTT.

The chain has TRBV2 and TRBJ2-1, with TRBD1 matching 8 bases. The CDR3 extends over 18 amino acids. The J segment lost 7 bases and the V segment lost 0 bases, leaving 14 bases of the junction unmatched. Germline lookup yields CDR1 SNHLY and CDR2 FYNNEI. CDR3 sequence (DNA): TGTGCCAGCAGTGAAGCGCCACCTGACAGGGGCGCGGTTAATGAGCAGTTCTTC. It translates to CASSEAPPDRGAVNEQFF.

This chain connects TRBV28 to TRBJ2-5, with 7 nucleotides matching TRBD1. CDR1 MDHEN and CDR2 SYDVKM come from the germline V gene. This CDR3 contains 13 residues. J lost 5 bases, V lost 10 bases, and 10 bases had no gene match. As DNA, the CDR3 is TGTGCCACCAAACAGGGGCAGAGTGAGACCCAGTACTTC. Amino acids: CATKQGQSETQYF.

The rearrangement uses TRBV7-2 and TRBJ2-4, with 9 bases that match TRBD1. CDR3 length equals 15 residues. CDR1 is SGHTA, CDR2 FQGNSA, per germline. Unmatched junction bases numbered 4, after V lost 7 bases and J lost 0 bases. CDR3 nucleotide sequence: TGTGCCAGCAAGGGACAGGGACTAGCCAAAAACATTCAGTACTTC. Translation gives CASKGQGLAKNIQYF. The entire variable domain, with the rest obtained from reference TRBV7-2 and TRBJ2-4, is as follows: GAGVSQSPSNKVTEKGKDVELRCDPISGHTALYWYRQSLGQGLEFLIYFQGNSAPDKSGLPSDRFSAERTGGSVSTLTIQRTQQEDSAVYLCASKGQGLAKNIQYFGAGTRLSVL.

The V gene is TRBV7-9, the J gene TRBJ2-5; TRBD2 might be the D (5 bases). In germline, CDR1 is SEHNR, CDR2 FQNEAQ (reference sequence). V lost 5 bases to trimming and J lost 4 bases, with 17 bases between them. This CDR3 has 15 amino acids. The CDR3: CASSPVSGSGETQYF. In nucleotides, the CDR3 is TGTGCCAGCAGCCCCGTGTCGGGGTCGGGAGAGACCCAGTACTTC.

The V call is TRBV6-1, the J call TRBJ2-3; D is perhaps TRBD2 (7 bases). The CDR3 extends over 15 amino acids. Germline CDR1 and CDR2: MNHNS and SASEGT. V was shortened by 3 bases and J by 5 bases, with 15 bases between the two germline ends. CDR3 DNA sequence: TGTGCCAGCAGTGAGGACAGCGGGGTCGTAGATACGCAGTATTTT. Protein sequence: CASSEDSGVVDTQYF.

The chain couples TRBV29-1 to TRBJ1-3, with a possible D match to TRBD1 (5 bases). The CDR3 consists of 13 residues. Germline-derived CDR1 and CDR2 are SQVTM and ANQGSEA. The V end lost 7 bases, the J end lost 3 bases, and 13 bases lay between the germline ends. The CDR3 loop reads CSARRGDGNTIYF. The CDR3 nucleotides read TGCAGCGCCCGGCGGGGGGATGGAAACACCATATATTTT.

The chain couples TRBV28 to TRBJ1-3, with D maybe TRBD1 (5 bases). With 5 bases removed from V and 1 base from J, the gap between germline ends came to 12 bases. This CDR3 has 15 amino acids. Germline loops: CDR1 MDHEN, CDR2 SYDVKM. The CDR3 DNA is TGTGCCAGCAGTCCGCGGACACTTTCTGGAAACACCATATATTTT. Protein: CASSPRTLSGNTIYF. Full variable domain (missing parts from reference TRBV28 and TRBJ1-3): DVKVTQSSRYLVKRTGEKVFLECVQDMDHENMFWYRQDPGLGLRLIYFSYDVKMKEKGDIPEGYSVSREKKERFSLILESASTNQTSMYLCASSPRTLSGNTIYFGEGSWLTVV.

The chain combines TRBV19 with TRBJ2-5; weak D call: TRBD2 (5 bases). Germline CDR1 and CDR2: LNHDA and SQIVND (reference sequence). The V end was cut by 4 bases, the J end by 1 base, with 16 bases between. The CDR3 has 16 amino acids. The DNA of the CDR3 is TGTGCCAGTAGTACCTTGGACCGGAGGAGCCAAGAGACCCAGTACTTC. It specifies CASSTLDRRSQETQYF.

V gene TRBV27 combines with J gene TRBJ2-5; D possibly corresponds to TRBD2 (5 bases). V gave up 6 bases and J gave up 9 bases, with 14 bases separating them. This CDR3 contains 12 residues. CDR1 and CDR2 from the germline V gene are MNHEY and SMNVEV (reference sequence). The CDR3 nucleotides read TGTGCCAGCAGGTGGGAGTTTGCCCCCCAGTACTTC. Its translation is CASRWEFAPQYF.

V usage is TRBV5-4 and J usage is TRBJ1-2; 12 nucleotides align to TRBD1. With 4 bases clipped from V and 1 base from J, the junction kept 11 bases outside the gene matches. CDR1 and CDR2 from the germline V gene are SGHNT and YYREEE (reference sequence). The CDR3 totals 18 residues. The CDR3 loop reads CASSTPGQGARLNYGYTF. CDR3 in DNA: TGTGCCAGCAGCACCCCGGGACAGGGGGCCAGACTTAACTATGGCTACACCTTC.

CDR3 in DNA: TGTGCCAGCAAGCCCCCAATTGGTAATGAGCAGTTCTTC. It is translated as CASKPPIGNEQFF. The chain is built from TRBV6-5 and TRBJ2-1; D gene uncertain. Germline values: CDR1 MNHEY, CDR2 SVGAGI. V lost 7 bases to trimming and J lost 7 bases, with 14 bases between them. The CDR3 runs to 13 residues.

The chain recombines TRBV7-2 with TRBJ2-5; TRBD2 agrees at 15 bases. Germline-derived CDR1 and CDR2 are SGHTA and FQGNSA. The V and J ends lost 2 bases and 0 bases, in that order; junction bases with no gene match: 4. The CDR3 is 18 residues long. The CDR3 DNA sequence: TGTGCCAGCAGCTTACGGACTAGCGGGAGGGTGTACCAAGAGACCCAGTACTTC. Protein: CASSLRTSGRVYQETQYF.

On this clone: An end of the junction differs from the germline gene, which may be a read error. This CDR3 is also generated by other DNA sequences in the sample. The rearrangement uses TRBV6-7 and TRBJ1-4; TRBD1 agrees at 7 bases. TRBV6-7 is an open reading frame, and its role is uncertain. CDR3 length: 17 amino acids. The CDR3 DNA reads TGCGCCAGCAGTTACTCGAGAGGGGGCATGGCTAATGAAAAACTGTTTTTT. Its translation is CASSYSRGGMANEKLFF.

The rearrangement links TRBV29-1 to TRBJ2-5, with 9 bases matching TRBD2. The CDR3 consists of 14 residues. CDR1 SQVTM and CDR2 ANQGSEA come from the germline V gene. V shed 5 bases and J 4 bases; nucleotides not matched to a gene: 8. CDR3 nucleotides: TGCAGCGTTTCGAGTAGCGGGAGTGGAGAGACCCAGTACTTC. This translates into CSVSSSGSGETQYF.

The rearrangement joins TRBV5-4 to TRBJ2-7; the D gene is possibly TRBD2 (7 bases). Deletions cut 2 bases from V and 0 bases from J, with 18 bases between. The CDR3 consists of 17 residues. The germline V gene encodes CDR1 SGHNT and CDR2 YYREEE (reference sequence). The CDR3 DNA reads TGTGCCAGCAGCTTAGGGGGGGGACAAACGAGCTCCTACGAGCAGTACTTC. As protein: CASSLGGGQTSSYEQYF.

The CDR3 here is CASSYVAGTAGYF. The DNA of the CDR3 is TGTGCCAGCAGTTACGTCGCCGGGACAGCTGGGTATTTT. This chain joins TRBV6-2 or TRBV6-3 and TRBJ2-3, with TRBD1 matching over 7 bases. The germline gives CDR1 MNHEY, CDR2 SVGEGT. CDR3 size: 13 residues. Germline trimming cut 2 bases from V and 14 bases from J; bases unmatched to any gene: 10.

The rearrangement uses TRBV15 and TRBJ2-5; TRBD2 matches at 7 bases. Germline V CDR1 and CDR2: LNHNV, YYDKDF (reference sequence). The CDR3 spans 18 residues. V lost 1 base, J lost 3 bases, and 14 bases stayed unmatched. CDR3 sequence reads: CATSRGRLAAFLKETQYF. The CDR3 bases are TGTGCCACCAGCAGAGGACGGCTAGCGGCCTTCCTTAAAGAGACCCAGTACTTC.